This T cell receptor beta chain was documented in a study of blood T cell repertoires in COVID-19. Study details: Specimens from acute and convalescent COVID-19 originated in the United States, Italy and Spain.

Germline V lookup: CDR1 SGHTA, CDR2 FQGNSA. Trimming shortened V by 2 bases and J by 3 bases, and 12 bases separated the two germline ends. The CDR3 contains 15 residues. Here immunoSEQ multiplex PCR was the method, and the copy in TCRdb shows in-frame clones only, minus some. The table lists 280,000 or so clones, approximately 88% of them singletons. Sequenced sample: peripheral blood. The receptor comes from a woman aged 25 to 39 who had recovered from COVID-19. V usage is TRBV7-2 and J usage is TRBJ2-3, with a possible D match to TRBD1 (6 bases). As DNA, the CDR3 is TGTGCCAGCAGCTTAAGGGGACAAGATACAGATACGCAGTATTTT. Protein sequence: CASSLRGQDTDTQYF.